This entry lists 13 T cell receptor beta chains sequenced from one sample in a study of blood T cell repertoires in COVID-19 (dated by TCRdb to the early 2020s). The receptor library was made with the immunoSEQ multiplex PCR assay. TCRdb provides this immuneACCESS table in a form limited to in-frame rearrangements. Some clones are lacking; in checked studies, under half of them reflect an unresolved V gene, and why the rest are absent is not known. The sample table shows about 480,000 clones, and approximately 91% are seen once. The ten largest make up roughly 8.5% of the sample. What was sequenced was PBMCs or T cells enriched from blood (not recorded which). The origin of the receptors is a woman aged 55-69 years who had recovered from COVID-19.

The sample holds one count of this clone. The chain employs TRBV13 and TRBJ1-6; 9 bases are shared with TRBD1. The CDR3 is made up of 15 amino acids. The V gene end was trimmed by 5 bases and the J gene end by 9 bases; junction bases not matched to a gene: 8. Germline CDR1 reads PRHDT; CDR2 reads FYEKMQ (reference sequence). The CDR3 sequence is CASSPRTGVVSPLHF. The CDR3 DNA follows: TGTGCCAGCAGCCCCCGGACAGGGGTTGTTTCACCCCTCCACTTT.

This sequence joins TRBV2 and TRBJ2-7, with 10 bases lining up with TRBD1. Germline V gene data show CDR1 as SNHLY and CDR2 as FYNNEI. V was clipped by 6 bases and J by 0 bases; unmatched bases: 5. The CDR3 is 15 residues long. This CDR3 is CASRVDRGLSYEQYF. The DNA of the CDR3 is TGTGCCAGCAGGGTAGACAGGGGGCTCTCCTACGAGCAGTACTTC.

This chain uses TRBV15 with TRBJ2-2, with D perhaps matching TRBD1 (5 bases). The germline V and J ends were trimmed by 4 bases and 2 bases, with 14 bases remaining between them. The CDR3 loop spans 16 amino acids. Per the germline V gene, CDR1 is LNHNV and CDR2 is YYDKDF (reference sequence). This CDR3 is CATSTLGAENTGELFF. CDR3 bases: TGTGCCACCAGCACCCTTGGGGCAGAAAACACCGGGGAGCTGTTTTTT.

This sequence joins TRBV12-3 or TRBV12-4 and TRBJ1-2, with D possibly TRBD1 on 5 matching bases. This CDR3 spans 13 amino acids. Trimming took 3 bases from V and 7 from J, leaving 12 bases between them. The CDR3 coding sequence is TGTGCCAGCAGTTTCGCGGGGGGAGGTGGCTACACCTTC. It is translated as CASSFAGGGGYTF.

The chain carries TRBV7-8 and TRBJ2-1, with a tentative D call TRBD2 (5 bases). The CDR3 has 11 residues. Per the germline V gene, CDR1 is SGHVS and CDR2 is FQNEAQ. V was pared by 5 bases and J by 12 bases, with 11 bases between. This CDR3 reads CASSRTLGQFF. CDR3 sequence (DNA): TGTGCCAGCAGCCGGACTCTTGGGCAGTTCTTC. The full variable domain, with the rest looked up from reference TRBV7-8 and TRBJ2-1, is GAGVSQSPRYKVAKRGQDVALRCDPISGHVSLFWYQQALGQGPEFLTYFQNEAQLDKSGLPSDRFFAERPEGSVSTLKIQRTQQEDSAVYLCASSRTLGQFFGPGTRLTVL.

This clone has only one observation. The chain uses TRBV2 and TRBJ2-5, with TRBD2 matching 12 bases. Germline lookup yields CDR1 SNHLY and CDR2 FYNNEI. Trimming took 4 bases from V and 4 from J; bases not matched to a gene: 4. The CDR3 consists of 15 residues. The CDR3 here is CASSGLAGEGETQYF. The CDR3 DNA reads TGTGCCAGCAGTGGACTAGCGGGGGAGGGAGAGACCCAGTACTTC.

This chain joins TRBV19 and TRBJ1-5; D uncertain. The CDR3 consists of 14 residues. The V gene's germline CDR1 is LNHDA and CDR2 SQIVND (reference sequence). Between the trimmed V and J ends, which lost 4 bases and 4 bases, there was a span of 11 bases. This CDR3 is CASSSSGGNQPQHF. The CDR3 nucleotides are TGTGCCAGTAGTAGCTCGGGTGGAAATCAGCCCCAGCATTTT. The full variable domain, in which reference TRBV19 and TRBJ1-5 provide the parts outside the CDR3, is DGGITQSPKYLFRKEGQNVTLSCEQNLNHDAMYWYRQDPGQGLRLIYYSQIVNDFQKGDIAEGYSVSREKKESFPLTVTSAQKNPTAFYLCASSSSGGNQPQHFGDGTRLSIL.

V and J are TRBV5-4 and TRBJ1-4; D is unclear. CDR1 and CDR2 (germline): SGHNT, YYREEE (reference sequence). V shed 3 bases and J shed 4 bases, with 13 bases lying between them. The CDR3 sequence is 15 residues long. In nucleotides, the CDR3 is TGTGCCAGCAGCTCGCGGGAGCAGCTTAATGAAAAACTGTTTTTT. Residues: CASSSREQLNEKLFF.

The rearrangement joins TRBV19 to TRBJ1-4, with D possibly being TRBD1 (5 bases). This CDR3 contains 14 residues. Trimming took 3 bases from V and 4 from J, leaving 9 bases between them. Looked up from germline, CDR1 is LNHDA and CDR2 is SQIVND (reference sequence). This chain's CDR3 is CASSMYGGNEKLFF. The CDR3 bases are TGTGCCAGTAGTATGTACGGGGGTAATGAAAAACTGTTTTTT.

J is TRBJ1-5 and V is TRBV2, with a tentative D call TRBD1 (6 bases). The germline V gene has CDR1 SNHLY and CDR2 FYNNEI. The CDR3 length is 14 residues. V dropped 6 bases and J dropped 3 bases, with 12 bases sitting between them. In nucleotides, the CDR3 is TGTGCCAGCAGCCGGGACAACCTCAATCAGCCCCAGCATTTT. This gives the protein CASSRDNLNQPQHF.

The chain carries TRBV5-4 and TRBJ2-3, with 9 nucleotides matching TRBD1. Trimming at V came to 10 bases and at J to 3 bases, leaving 18 bases not matched to a gene. CDR3 length: 17 residues. CDR1 SGHNT and CDR2 YYREEE come from the germline V gene (reference sequence). The DNA of the CDR3 is TGTGCCCCCCCGGACAGGGGATATGGTGTTAGGACAGATACGCAGTATTTT. As protein: CAPPDRGYGVRTDTQYF. The variable domain in full, with the rest retrieved from reference TRBV5-4 and TRBJ2-3, is ETGVTQSPTHLIKTRGQQVTLRCSSQSGHNTVSWYQQALGQGPQFIFQYYREEENGRGNFPPRFSGLQFPNYSSELNVNALELDDSALYLCAPPDRGYGVRTDTQYFGPGTRLTVL.

V usage is TRBV12-3 or TRBV12-4 and J usage is TRBJ2-7, with D unclear. The ends were cut back, 5 bases at V and 4 bases at J, with 9 bases in the middle. The length of the CDR3 is 12 residues. CDR3 nucleotide sequence: TGTGCCAGCAGTCCCCGCAGTTACGAGCAGTACGTC. As protein: CASSPRSYEQYV.

The chain links TRBV11-3 to TRBJ1-3; tentatively, D is TRBD1 (6 bases). The germline V and J ends were trimmed by 4 bases and 2 bases, with 12 bases remaining between them. CDR1 and CDR2 from the germline V gene are SGHNT and YENEEA. This CDR3 contains 15 residues. DNA for the CDR3: TGTGCCAGCAGCTCGGGAGGACAGCCTGGAAACACCATATATTTT. It encodes CASSSGGQPGNTIYF. The full variable domain, in which reference TRBV11-3 and TRBJ1-3 provide the parts outside the CDR3, is EAGVVQSPRYKIIEKKQPVAFWCNPISGHNTLYWYLQNLGQGPELLIRYENEEAVDDSQLPKDRFSAERLKGVDSTLKIQPAELGDSAVYLCASSSGGQPGNTIYFGEGSWLTVV.